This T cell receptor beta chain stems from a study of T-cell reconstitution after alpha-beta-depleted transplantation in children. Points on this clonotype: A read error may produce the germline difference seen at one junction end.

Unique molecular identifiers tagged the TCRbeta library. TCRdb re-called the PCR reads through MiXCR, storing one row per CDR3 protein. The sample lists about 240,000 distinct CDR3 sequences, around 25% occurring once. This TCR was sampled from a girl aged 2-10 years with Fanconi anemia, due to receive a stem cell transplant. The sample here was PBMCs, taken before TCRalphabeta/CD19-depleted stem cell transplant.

CDR3 residues: CASSLVVQYNEQFF. For the CDR3, the DNA is TGCGCGAGCAGCTTGGTGGTACAGTACAATGAGCAGTTCTTC. The chain combines TRBV5-1 with TRBJ2-1; D remains unclear. Looked up from germline, CDR1 is SGHRS and CDR2 is YFSETQ. CDR3 size: 14 residues.